A selection of T cell receptor beta chains follows, all from one sample in a study of blood T cell repertoires in COVID-19. Only in-frame clones appear in the TCRdb table, and some are missing; sequencing was by immunoSEQ multiplex PCR. The table includes roughly 330,000 clones, more than 75% detected once. Sequenced: PBMCs or T cells enriched from blood (not recorded which). The receptors derive from a woman aged 25-40 years who had recovered from COVID-19. The CDR3 runs from the conserved cysteine through the conserved F or W. D genes are given only for firm matches. Clone size is stated in some rows and not others, as once, few, many or a class when expanded.

v_gene	j_gene	abundance	d_gene	CDR3nt	CDR3aa
TRBV27	TRBJ2-1	few	TRBD1	TGTGCCAGCTACGCACCGGGACAGACCTACAATGAGCAGTTCTTC	CASYAPGQTYNEQFF
TRBV5-4	TRBJ2-2	NA	NA	TGTGCCAGCAGCTTGGTAGAGCCCGGGGAGCTGTTTTTT	CASSLVEPGELFF
TRBV15	TRBJ1-1	NA	NA	TGTGCCACCAGCAGGGGGGTTTCAGGGGCCACTGAAGCTTTCTTT	CATSRGVSGATEAFF
TRBV30	TRBJ1-4	NA	NA	TGTGCCTGGAACTGTCCTGAAAAACTGTTTTTT	CAWNCPEKLFF
TRBV27	TRBJ2-7	NA	TRBD1	TGTGCCAGCAGTTATGCATACAGGGGGACCTACGAGCAGTACTTC	CASSYAYRGTYEQYF
TRBV2	TRBJ2-3	NA	TRBD1	TGTGCCAGCAGGAGAGGGACAGGGAGCACAGATACGCAGTATTTT	CASRRGTGSTDTQYF
TRBV11-2	TRBJ1-1	NA	NA	TGTGCCAGCAGCCCGACAGTGAACACTGAAGCTTTCTTT	CASSPTVNTEAFF
TRBV5-1	TRBJ1-5	NA	NA	TGCGCCAGCAGCTTGTGGCGGGGAAGCAATCAGCCCCAGCATTTT	CASSLWRGSNQPQHF
TRBV2	TRBJ1-5	NA	NA	TGTGCCAGCAGTCTAACAGGGAACGTAGGCAATCAGCCCCAGCATTTT	CASSLTGNVGNQPQHF
TRBV6-5	TRBJ2-5	NA	TRBD2	TGTGCCAGCAAGCGGCAGGGAGGGGAGACCCAGTACTTC	CASKRQGGETQYF
TRBV11-2	TRBJ1-1	NA	TRBD1	TGTGCCAGCAGCCCGGGACAGGGGAACACTGAAGCTTTCTTT	CASSPGQGNTEAFF
TRBV6-5	TRBJ1-1	NA	NA	TGTGCCAGCAGACAGGGCGGAGGAACTGAAGCTTTCTTT	CASRQGGGTEAFF
TRBV19	TRBJ2-5	NA	TRBD1	TGTGCCAGTAGTCCGAACAGGGGGAACCTCCAAGAGACCCAGTACTTC	CASSPNRGNLQETQYF
TRBV5-1	TRBJ2-3	NA	TRBD2	TGCGCCAGCAGTCAAACTTCCGGGACTAGCCCTTATACGCAGTATTTT	CASSQTSGTSPYTQYF
TRBV29-1	TRBJ1-2	NA	NA	TGCAGCGTTGAGGCCCAGGGGAATGGCTACACCTTC	CSVEAQGNGYTF
TRBV4-1	TRBJ2-7	NA	NA	TGCGCCAGCAGCCAAGGGCCCGGGAGCTCCTACGAGCAGTACTTC	CASSQGPGSSYEQYF
TRBV2	TRBJ1-3	NA	NA	TGTGCCAGCATTGGGGCCCCTTACCCCTCTGGAAACACCATATATTTT	CASIGAPYPSGNTIYF
TRBV3-1/TRBV3-2	TRBJ1-3	NA	NA	TGTGCCAGCAGCCAAGAGTACAGGGTCGGAAACACCATATATTTT	CASSQEYRVGNTIYF
TRBV10-3	TRBJ2-7	NA	NA	TGTGCCATCAGTGAGTCAGTGGCCTCTCTTAATTCCTACGAGCAGTACTTC	CAISESVASLNSYEQYF
TRBV2	TRBJ2-1	NA	TRBD2	TGTGCCAGCAGTGAAAATATCGGGGGGGCTGATAATGAGCAGTTCTTC	CASSENIGGADNEQFF
TRBV11-2	TRBJ1-1	NA	NA	TGTGCCAGCAGCTTATGGGCCGGGGACACTGAAGCTTTCTTT	CASSLWAGDTEAFF
TRBV2	TRBJ2-3	NA	TRBD2	TGTGCCAGCAGGGACGGGGGGGCCGCAGATACGCAGTATTTT	CASRDGGAADTQYF
TRBV5-4	TRBJ2-7	NA	TRBD2	TGTGCCAGCAGCCATAGCGGGGGGGCGGCCGAGCAGTACTTC	CASSHSGGAAEQYF
TRBV14	TRBJ2-7	NA	NA	TGTGCCAGCTCAGGGGCTGGGGGCGCCGAGGCCTACGAGCAGTACTTC	CASSGAGGAEAYEQYF
TRBV5-8	TRBJ1-5	NA	NA	TGTGCCAGCCTTACAGGGAACCCAAATAGCAATCAGCCCCAGCATTTT	CASLTGNPNSNQPQHF
TRBV19	TRBJ2-1	NA	TRBD2	TGTGCCAGTAGTGCAGGACTAGCGGGGGGGCTAAATGAGCAGTTCTTC	CASSAGLAGGLNEQFF
TRBV12-3/TRBV12-4	TRBJ1-4	NA	NA	TGTGCCAGCAGACTAAATGAAAAACTGTTTTTT	CASRLNEKLFF
TRBV7-9	TRBJ1-3	NA	NA	TGTGCCAGCAGCCCAACGACAGGTATCTCTGGAAACACCATATATTTT	CASSPTTGISGNTIYF
TRBV7-9	TRBJ1-3	NA	NA	TGTGCCAGCAGCTTAGCGCGCATGGTTGGAAACACCATATATTTT	CASSLARMVGNTIYF
TRBV12-3/TRBV12-4	TRBJ2-5	NA	TRBD1	TGTGCCAGCAGACTACAGGGGGCGCCGGCCCAGTACTTC	CASRLQGAPAQYF
TRBV7-9	TRBJ2-7	once	TRBD2	TGTGCCAGCACCCAATCGGGCGGGGGGACCTACGAGCAGTACTTC	CASTQSGGGTYEQYF
TRBV19	TRBJ2-4	NA	TRBD1	TGTGCCAGTAGTACCGGGACAGGGGAGGTCATTCAGTACTTC	CASSTGTGEVIQYF
TRBV5-1	TRBJ2-3	few	TRBD2	TGCGCCAGCAGCTTGCTTACTAGCGGGGGCCCAGATACGCAGTATTTT	CASSLLTSGGPDTQYF
TRBV7-2	TRBJ1-5	NA	NA	TGTGCCAGCAGCTTACAGGGGAATCAGCCCCAGCATTTT	CASSLQGNQPQHF
TRBV5-1	TRBJ2-2	NA	TRBD1	TGCGCCAGCAGCTTCCTTGCCCAGGGGGCAAGGACCGGGGAGCTGTTTTTT	CASSFLAQGARTGELFF
TRBV2	TRBJ1-5	NA	NA	TGTGCCAGCAACCCGGGACTAATGGGTCAGCCCCAGCATTTT	CASNPGLMGQPQHF
TRBV30	TRBJ1-6	NA	TRBD1	TGTGCCGGCAACCGGGACAGGGGAAATTCACCCCTCCACTTT	CAGNRDRGNSPLHF
TRBV2	TRBJ1-2	NA	NA	TGTGCCAGCAGTGACGGCAGGGGCCCTTATGGCTACACCTTC	CASSDGRGPYGYTF
TRBV4-3	TRBJ1-1	NA	NA	TGCGCCAGCAGCCAAGTCTTGGCAGGGAACATGGGCACTGAAGCTTTCTTT	CASSQVLAGNMGTEAFF
TRBV19	TRBJ1-4	NA	TRBD1	TGTGCCAGTAGACGGGGGACAGGAATAGGTGAAAAACTGTTTTTT	CASRRGTGIGEKLFF
TRBV19	TRBJ1-2	NA	NA	TGTGCCAGCAAGGGAGGGCGAGGCTACACCTTC	CASKGGRGYTF
TRBV19	TRBJ1-5	NA	NA	TGTGCCAGTAGTATCCCCAGGGTCGACGGCAGCAATCAGCCCCAGCATTTT	CASSIPRVDGSNQPQHF
TRBV4-1	TRBJ1-3	NA	NA	TGCGCCAGCAGCCAAGAGGCAGGTAGAAACACCATATATTTT	CASSQEAGRNTIYF
TRBV5-4	TRBJ1-2	NA	NA	TGTGCCAGCGGGGGATCGGGGGATGTTTATGGCTACACCTTC	CASGGSGDVYGYTF
TRBV11-3	TRBJ2-2	NA	NA	TGTGCCAGCAGTTTAGCCGGGACACCCGGGGAGCTGTTTTTT	CASSLAGTPGELFF
TRBV7-2	TRBJ2-3	NA	TRBD1	TGTGCCAGCAGCTTCACCCCGACAGGGGGCCATAGAGATACGCAGTATTTT	CASSFTPTGGHRDTQYF
TRBV11-2	TRBJ1-3	NA	NA	TGTGCCAGCAGCTGGGGGCCGTTCTCTGGAAACACCATATATTTT	CASSWGPFSGNTIYF
TRBV6-1	TRBJ1-2	NA	NA	TGTGCCAGCAGTGATACGACAGAAGGCTGGCGCACCCTTTATGGCTACACCTTC	CASSDTTEGWRTLYGYTF
TRBV19	TRBJ1-1	NA	NA	TGTGCCAGTAGCCCCACTGTCATGAACACTGAAGCTTTCTTT	CASSPTVMNTEAFF
TRBV13	TRBJ2-1	NA	TRBD2	TGTGCCAGCAGCTTAGATGGGCTAGCGGGGACCCCGAGGTTGTTCTTC	CASSLDGLAGTPRLFF
TRBV6-5	TRBJ1-3	NA	NA	TGTGCCAGCAGTTACCAGGGGCTCGACTCTGGAAACACCATATATTTT	CASSYQGLDSGNTIYF
TRBV5-6	TRBJ2-1	NA	NA	TGTGCCAGCAGCTCCGACTTCGGCGGATCCTACAATGAGCAGTTCTTC	CASSSDFGGSYNEQFF
TRBV10-3	TRBJ2-7	NA	TRBD2	TGTGCCATCAGTGACTCTAGCGGGGGGCAGTACGAGCAGTACTTC	CAISDSSGGQYEQYF
TRBV30	TRBJ1-6	NA	TRBD1	TGTGCCTGGAGTCAGACCGGGACAGGGGTAACACCCCTCCACTTT	CAWSQTGTGVTPLHF
TRBV5-4	TRBJ2-6	NA	NA	TGTGCCAGCAGCCCCCCCCCGCTTGGGGCCTCTGGGGCCAACGTCCTGACTTTC	CASSPPPLGASGANVLTF
TRBV13	TRBJ1-2	NA	NA	TGTGCCAGCAGCTTAATCCAGGCTAACTATGGCTACACCTTC	CASSLIQANYGYTF
TRBV4-1	TRBJ1-6	NA	NA	TGCGCCAGCAGCCAAGAACAGGGAGTTAAGAATTCACCCCTCCACTTT	CASSQEQGVKNSPLHF
TRBV19	TRBJ1-2	NA	NA	TGTGCCAGTAGTATGCTACCGACTCCCAGCTATGGCTACACCTTC	CASSMLPTPSYGYTF
TRBV19	TRBJ1-1	NA	NA	TGTGCCAGTAGTCTCCCCAGAGGTAACACTGAAGCTTTCTTT	CASSLPRGNTEAFF
TRBV3-1/TRBV3-2	TRBJ1-3	once	NA	TGTGCAGTTTCTTCCGGTCTCTCTGGAAACACCATATATTTT	CAVSSGLSGNTIYF